The source of this TCR beta chain is a study of T cells in Graves' hyperthyroidism and ophthalmopathy. It was RNA transcripts that yielded the amplified TCR beta CDR3 regions. The primer set for the first-round RT-PCR of the TCR CDR3 was HTBI. TCRdb reprocessed the multiplex PCR reads via MiXCR and lists one record per CDR3 protein. Of 300,000 to 450,000 distinct CDR3 sequences listed, 18% were seen once; the top ten hold over 35%. CDR1 is SQVTM, CDR2 ANQGSEA, per germline. The CDR3 consists of 13 residues. V was pared by 1 base and J by 7 bases, with 11 bases between. The source material was blood. The sequence came from a man younger than 30 with Graves' ophthalmopathy. The genes are TRBV29-1 and TRBJ2-1; D might be TRBD2 (6 bases). The CDR3 is CSVEAGRGNEQFF. CDR3 nucleotides: TGCAGCGTTGAAGCAGGTCGGGGGAATGAGCAGTTCTTC.